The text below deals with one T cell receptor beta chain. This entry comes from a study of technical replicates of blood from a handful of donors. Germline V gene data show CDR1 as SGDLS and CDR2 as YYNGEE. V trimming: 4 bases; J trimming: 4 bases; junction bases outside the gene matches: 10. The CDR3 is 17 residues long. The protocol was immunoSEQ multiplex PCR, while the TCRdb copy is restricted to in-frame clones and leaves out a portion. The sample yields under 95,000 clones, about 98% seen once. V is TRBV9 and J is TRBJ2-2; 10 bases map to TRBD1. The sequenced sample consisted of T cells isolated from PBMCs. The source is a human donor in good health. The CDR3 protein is CASSPIFGQGGTGELFF. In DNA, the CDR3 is TGTGCCAGCAGCCCGATCTTCGGACAGGGGGGCACCGGGGAGCTGTTTTTT.